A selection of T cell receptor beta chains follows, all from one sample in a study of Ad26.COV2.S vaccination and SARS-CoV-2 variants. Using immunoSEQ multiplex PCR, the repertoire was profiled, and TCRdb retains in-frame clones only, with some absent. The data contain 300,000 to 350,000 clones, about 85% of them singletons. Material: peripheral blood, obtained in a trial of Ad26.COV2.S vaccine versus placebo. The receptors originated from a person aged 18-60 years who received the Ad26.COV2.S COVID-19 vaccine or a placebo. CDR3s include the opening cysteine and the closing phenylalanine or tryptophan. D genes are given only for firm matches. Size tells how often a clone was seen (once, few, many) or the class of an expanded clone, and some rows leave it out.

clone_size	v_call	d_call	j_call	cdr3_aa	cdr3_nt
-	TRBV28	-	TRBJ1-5	CASSEVGGQPQHF	TGTGCCAGCAGTGAAGTTGGGGGTCAGCCCCAGCATTTT
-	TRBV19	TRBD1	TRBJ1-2	CASSDPGTGRRNYGYTF	TGTGCCAGTAGTGACCCCGGGACAGGGAGGCGCAACTATGGCTACACCTTC
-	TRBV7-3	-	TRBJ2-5	CASSPPGQEETQYF	TGTGCCAGCAGCCCCCCTGGTCAGGAAGAGACCCAGTACTTC
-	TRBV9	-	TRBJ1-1	CASSARGGWGAEAFF	TGTGCCAGCAGCGCCCGAGGGGGATGGGGGGCTGAAGCTTTCTTT
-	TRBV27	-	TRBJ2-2	CASSPGQGASGRYTGELFF	TGTGCCAGCAGTCCGGGACAGGGGGCTAGCGGGAGGTACACCGGGGAGCTGTTTTTT
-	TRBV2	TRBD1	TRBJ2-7	CATAKGQTYEQYF	TGTGCCACTGCAAAGGGACAGACCTACGAGCAGTACTTC
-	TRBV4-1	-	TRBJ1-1	CASSHFRRHSTNTEAFF	TGCGCCAGCAGCCATTTCCGTCGTCATTCTACGAACACTGAAGCTTTCTTT
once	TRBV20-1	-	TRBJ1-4	CSAKVGEKLFF	TGCAGTGCTAAGGTCGGAGAAAAACTGTTTTTT
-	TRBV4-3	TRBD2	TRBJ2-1	CASSLGTSGVKFF	TGCGCCAGCAGCCTAGGGACTAGCGGGGTGAAGTTCTTC
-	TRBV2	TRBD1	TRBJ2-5	CASSGTGLETQYF	TGTGCCAGCAGCGGGACAGGGCTAGAGACCCAGTACTTC
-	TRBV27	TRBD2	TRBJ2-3	CASSSGGTFTDTQYF	TGTGCCAGCAGTAGCGGGGGGACTTTCACAGATACGCAGTATTTT
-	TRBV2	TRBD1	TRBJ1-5	CASSRTGGNQPQHF	TGTGCCAGCAGCCGGACAGGCGGAAATCAGCCCCAGCATTTT
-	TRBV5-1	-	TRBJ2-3	CASSPGNGGTDTQYF	TGCGCCAGCAGCCCGGGTAACGGGGGCACAGATACGCAGTATTTT
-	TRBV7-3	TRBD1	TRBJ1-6	CASSLTGQYNSPLHF	TGTGCCAGCAGCCTCACGGGACAGTATAATTCACCCCTCCACTTT
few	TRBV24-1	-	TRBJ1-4	CATSDLLEKLFF	TGTGCCACCAGTGATTTGCTTGAAAAACTGTTTTTT